The clone carrying this T cell receptor (beta chain) was observed many times. Its antigen is unidentified. This entry belongs to a study of T cells in Graves' hyperthyroidism and ophthalmopathy. The V gene's germline CDR1 is MNHEY and CDR2 SVGEGT. This CDR3 contains 14 residues. V lost 5 bases to trimming and J lost 0 bases, with 10 bases between them. Whole-study results and caveats: Ophthalmopathy was predicted by the model a median of 6.5 months ahead of onset. In blood, most of the thyroid clonotypes expanded above 0.001 were also present.

The hyperthyroidism was newly diagnosed and had lasted under 2 months; the patients were aged 18 to 65. Uncontrolled infections, other autoimmune diseases, pregnancy or lactation led to exclusion of patients. Using RNA transcripts as the source, TCR beta CDR3 regions were amplified. Primed by the HTBI set, a first-round RT-PCR was run on the TCR CDR3. TCRdb itself ran the multiplex PCR reads through MiXCR, one entry per CDR3 protein. The sample shows around 300,000 distinct CDR3 sequences, roughly 13% of them seen only once. The sequencing sample was made of blood. The origin of this receptor is a woman between 40 and 50 years old with Graves' hyperthyroidism. The chain joins TRBV6-2 or TRBV6-3 to TRBJ1-1; no definite D call. The chain's CDR3 is CASSIPSMNTEAFF. The CDR3 DNA sequence: TGTGCCAGCAGTATACCCTCCATGAACACTGAAGCTTTCTTT.